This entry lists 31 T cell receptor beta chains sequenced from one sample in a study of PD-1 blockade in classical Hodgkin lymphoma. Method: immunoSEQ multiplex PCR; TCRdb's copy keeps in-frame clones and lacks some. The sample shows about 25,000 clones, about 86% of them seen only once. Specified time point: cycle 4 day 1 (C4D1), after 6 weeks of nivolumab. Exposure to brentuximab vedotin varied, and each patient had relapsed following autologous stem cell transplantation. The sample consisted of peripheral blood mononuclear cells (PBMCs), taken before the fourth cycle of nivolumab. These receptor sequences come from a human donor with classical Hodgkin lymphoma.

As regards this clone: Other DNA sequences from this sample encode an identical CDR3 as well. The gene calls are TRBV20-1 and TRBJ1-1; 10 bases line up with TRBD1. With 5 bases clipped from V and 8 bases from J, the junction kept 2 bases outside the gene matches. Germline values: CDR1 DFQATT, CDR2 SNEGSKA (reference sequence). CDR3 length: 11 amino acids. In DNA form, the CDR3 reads TGCAGTGCTGGACAGGGGGGAGAAGCTTTCTTT. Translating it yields CSAGQGGEAFF.

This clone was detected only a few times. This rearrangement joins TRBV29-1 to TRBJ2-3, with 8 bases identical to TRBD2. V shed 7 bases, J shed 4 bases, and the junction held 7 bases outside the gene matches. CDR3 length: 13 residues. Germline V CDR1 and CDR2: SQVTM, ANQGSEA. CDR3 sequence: CSAPVREADTQYF. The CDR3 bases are TGCAGCGCCCCTGTGCGGGAGGCAGATACGCAGTATTTT.

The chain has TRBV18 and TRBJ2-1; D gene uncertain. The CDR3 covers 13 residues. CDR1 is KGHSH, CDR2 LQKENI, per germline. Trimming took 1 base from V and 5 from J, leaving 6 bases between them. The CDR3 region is CASSPQNNNEQFF. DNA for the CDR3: TGTGCCAGCTCACCACAGAACAACAATGAGCAGTTCTTC.

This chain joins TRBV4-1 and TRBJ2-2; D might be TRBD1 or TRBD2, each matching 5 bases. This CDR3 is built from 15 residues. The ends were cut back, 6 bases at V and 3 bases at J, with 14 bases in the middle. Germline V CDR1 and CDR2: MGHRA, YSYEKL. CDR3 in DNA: TGCGCCAGCAGACACCGGGACCAAGACACCGGGGAGCTGTTTTTT. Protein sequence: CASRHRDQDTGELFF.

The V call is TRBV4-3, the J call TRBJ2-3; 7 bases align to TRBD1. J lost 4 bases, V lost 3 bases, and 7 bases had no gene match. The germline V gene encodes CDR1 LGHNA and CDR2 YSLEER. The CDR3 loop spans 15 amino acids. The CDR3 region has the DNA TGCGCCAGCAGCCAGACAGGGCTCGGGGCAGATACGCAGTATTTT. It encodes CASSQTGLGADTQYF.

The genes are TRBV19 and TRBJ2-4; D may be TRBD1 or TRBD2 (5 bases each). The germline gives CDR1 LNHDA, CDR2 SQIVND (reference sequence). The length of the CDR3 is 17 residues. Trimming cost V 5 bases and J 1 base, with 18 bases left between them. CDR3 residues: CASSPQQGVGAKNIQYF. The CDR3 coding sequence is TGTGCCAGTAGTCCACAGCAGGGAGTTGGGGCCAAAAACATTCAGTACTTC. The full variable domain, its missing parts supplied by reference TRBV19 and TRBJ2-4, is DGGITQSPKYLFRKEGQNVTLSCEQNLNHDAMYWYRQDPGQGLRLIYYSQIVNDFQKGDIAEGYSVSREKKESFPLTVTSAQKNPTAFYLCASSPQQGVGAKNIQYFGAGTRLSVL.

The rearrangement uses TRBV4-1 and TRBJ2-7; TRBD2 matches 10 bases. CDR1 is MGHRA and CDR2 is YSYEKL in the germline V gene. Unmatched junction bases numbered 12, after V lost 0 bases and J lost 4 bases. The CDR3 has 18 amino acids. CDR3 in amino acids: CASSQDWGGTSDFYEQYF. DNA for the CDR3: TGCGCCAGCAGCCAAGATTGGGGGGGGACTAGCGATTTTTACGAGCAGTACTTC.

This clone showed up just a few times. Here the CDR3 DNA reads TGTGCCAGCAGCTTTTTCGGACAGTCTGGCGAGCAGTACTTC. This sequence encodes CASSFFGQSGEQYF. This chain links TRBV6-6 with TRBJ2-7; TRBD1 might be the D (6 bases). The CDR3 totals 14 residues. The germline CDR1 and CDR2 sequences are MNHNY and SVGAGI (reference sequence). V was clipped by 6 bases and J by 6 bases, with 18 bases between them.

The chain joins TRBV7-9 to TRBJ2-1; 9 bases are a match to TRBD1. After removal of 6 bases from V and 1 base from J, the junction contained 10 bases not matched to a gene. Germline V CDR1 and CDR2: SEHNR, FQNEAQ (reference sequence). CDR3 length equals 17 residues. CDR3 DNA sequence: TGTGCCAGCAGTTATAGACAGGGGGTAGGGTCCTACAATGAGCAGTTCTTC. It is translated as CASSYRQGVGSYNEQFF.

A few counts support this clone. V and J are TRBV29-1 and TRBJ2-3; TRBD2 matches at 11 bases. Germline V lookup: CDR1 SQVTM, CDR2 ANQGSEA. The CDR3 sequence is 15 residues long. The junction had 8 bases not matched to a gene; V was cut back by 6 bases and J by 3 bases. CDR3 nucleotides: TGCAGCGTGAGGGGGCTAGCGGGAGGAACAGATACGCAGTATTTT. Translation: CSVRGLAGGTDTQYF.

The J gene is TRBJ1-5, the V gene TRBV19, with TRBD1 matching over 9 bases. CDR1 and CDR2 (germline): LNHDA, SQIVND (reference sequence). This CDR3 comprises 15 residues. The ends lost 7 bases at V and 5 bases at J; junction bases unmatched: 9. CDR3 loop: CASTGTGIGYQPQHF. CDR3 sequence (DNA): TGTGCCAGTACCGGGACAGGGATAGGCTATCAGCCCCAGCATTTT.

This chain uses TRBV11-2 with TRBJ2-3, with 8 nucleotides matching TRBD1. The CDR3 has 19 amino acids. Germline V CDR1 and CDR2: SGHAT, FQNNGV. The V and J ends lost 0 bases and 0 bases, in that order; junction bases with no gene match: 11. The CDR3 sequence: CASSLDKLEDRESTDTQYF. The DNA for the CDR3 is TGTGCCAGCAGCTTAGATAAGCTGGAGGACAGGGAGAGCACAGATACGCAGTATTTT.

The CDR3 nucleotides are TGTGCCAGCAGCTTAGGAGGGTCTCCGTACCAAGAGACCCAGTACTTC. Amino acid sequence: CASSLGGSPYQETQYF. This sequence joins TRBV7-7 and TRBJ2-5; D might be TRBD2 (5 bases). The germline V gene encodes CDR1 SSHAT and CDR2 FNYEAQ (reference sequence). V lost 1 base, J lost 0 bases, and 12 bases lay in between. The CDR3 has 16 residues.

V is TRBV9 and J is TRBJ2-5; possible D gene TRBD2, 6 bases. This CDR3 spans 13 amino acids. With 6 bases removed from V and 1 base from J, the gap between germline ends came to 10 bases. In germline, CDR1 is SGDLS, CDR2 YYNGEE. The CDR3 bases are TGTGCCAGCAACGGGGACTTCCAAGAGACCCAGTACTTC. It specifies CASNGDFQETQYF.

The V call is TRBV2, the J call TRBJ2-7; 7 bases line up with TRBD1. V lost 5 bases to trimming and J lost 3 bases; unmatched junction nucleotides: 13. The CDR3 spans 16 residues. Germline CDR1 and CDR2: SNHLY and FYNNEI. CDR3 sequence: CASSLSRDRKNYEQYF. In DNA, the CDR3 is TGTGCCAGCAGTCTGAGTCGGGACAGAAAAAACTACGAGCAGTACTTC.

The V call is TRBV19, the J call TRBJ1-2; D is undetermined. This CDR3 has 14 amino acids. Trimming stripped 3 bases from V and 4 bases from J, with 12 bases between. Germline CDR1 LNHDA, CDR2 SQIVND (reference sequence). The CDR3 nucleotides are TGTGCCAGTAGTATCGAGGGTTGGGGCTATGGCTACACCTTC. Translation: CASSIEGWGYGYTF.

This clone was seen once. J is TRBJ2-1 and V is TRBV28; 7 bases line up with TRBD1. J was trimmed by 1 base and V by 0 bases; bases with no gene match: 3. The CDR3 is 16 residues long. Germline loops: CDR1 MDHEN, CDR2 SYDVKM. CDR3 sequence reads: CASSLWGQLSYNEQFF. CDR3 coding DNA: TGTGCCAGCAGTTTATGGGGACAGCTTTCCTACAATGAGCAGTTCTTC.

DNA of the CDR3: TGTGCCAGCAGCGTTACACTGGATTACAATGAGCAGTTCTTC. Amino acid sequence: CASSVTLDYNEQFF. The V gene is TRBV9, the J gene TRBJ2-1; D is unclear. The germline V gene encodes CDR1 SGDLS and CDR2 YYNGEE. The V and J ends lost 2 bases and 4 bases respectively, with 10 bases between them. The CDR3 contains 14 residues.

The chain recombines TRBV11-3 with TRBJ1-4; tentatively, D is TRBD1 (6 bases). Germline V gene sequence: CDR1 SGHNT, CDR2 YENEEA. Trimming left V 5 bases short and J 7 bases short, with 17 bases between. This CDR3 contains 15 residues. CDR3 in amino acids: CASSPRTAGGEKLFF. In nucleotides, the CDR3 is TGTGCCAGCAGCCCCCGGACAGCCGGGGGTGAAAAACTGTTTTTT.

The CDR3 is CASNQLPGQGTEAFF. CDR3 sequence (DNA): TGCGCCAGCAACCAACTACCGGGACAGGGCACTGAAGCTTTCTTT. The J gene is TRBJ1-1, the V gene TRBV5-1; 9 bases are shared with TRBD1. Germline lookup yields CDR1 SGHRS and CDR2 YFSETQ. This CDR3 contains 15 residues. V trimming: 6 bases; J trimming: 4 bases; junction bases outside the gene matches: 10.

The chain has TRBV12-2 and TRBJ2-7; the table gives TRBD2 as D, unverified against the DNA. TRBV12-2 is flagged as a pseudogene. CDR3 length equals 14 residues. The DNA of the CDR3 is TGTGCAAGTCGCCCCACCCTTTCTACCTACGAGCAGTACTTC. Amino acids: CASRPTLSTYEQYF.

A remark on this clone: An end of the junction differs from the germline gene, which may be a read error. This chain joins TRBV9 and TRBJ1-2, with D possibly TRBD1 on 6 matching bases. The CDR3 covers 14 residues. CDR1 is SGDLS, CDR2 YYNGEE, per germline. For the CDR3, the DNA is TGTGCCAGCAGCGTAGGGACCCTACCCGTGGGGGGCCTCTTC. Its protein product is CASSVGTLPVGGLF.

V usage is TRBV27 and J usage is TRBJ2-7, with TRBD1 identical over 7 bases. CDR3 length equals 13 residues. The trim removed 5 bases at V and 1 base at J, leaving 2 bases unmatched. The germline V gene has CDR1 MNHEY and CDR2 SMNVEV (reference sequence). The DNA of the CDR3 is TGTGCCAGCAGTCCGGGACAGTCCTACGAGCAGTACTTC. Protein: CASSPGQSYEQYF.

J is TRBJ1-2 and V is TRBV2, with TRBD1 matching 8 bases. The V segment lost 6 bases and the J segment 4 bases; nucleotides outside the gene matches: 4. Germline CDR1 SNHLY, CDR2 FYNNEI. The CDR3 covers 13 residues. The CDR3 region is CASRDRVTYGYTF. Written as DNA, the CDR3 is TGTGCCAGCAGGGACAGGGTAACCTATGGCTACACCTTC. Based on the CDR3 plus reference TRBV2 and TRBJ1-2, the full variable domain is EPEVTQTPSHQVTQMGQEVILRCVPISNHLYFYWYRQILGQKVEFLVSFYNNEISEKSEIFDDQFSVERPDGSNFTLKIRSTKLEDSAMYFCASRDRVTYGYTFGSGTRLTVV.

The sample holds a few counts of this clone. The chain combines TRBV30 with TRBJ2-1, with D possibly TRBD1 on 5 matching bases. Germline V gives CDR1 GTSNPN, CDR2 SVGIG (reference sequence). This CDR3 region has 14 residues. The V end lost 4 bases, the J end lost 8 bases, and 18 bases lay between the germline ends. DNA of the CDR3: TGTGCCTGGAAGGGGTCTCCCGCTGACGATGAGCAGTTCTTC. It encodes CAWKGSPADDEQFF.

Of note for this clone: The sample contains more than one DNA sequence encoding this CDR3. CDR3 protein: CASSYSGTGSYEQYF. The CDR3 DNA reads as TGTGCCAGCAGTTATTCCGGGACAGGGAGCTACGAGCAGTACTTC. This chain uses TRBV6-5 with TRBJ2-7, with 9 bases fitting TRBD1. V gave up 3 bases and J gave up 3 bases; unmatched junction bases: 6. The CDR3 sequence is 15 residues long. CDR1 and CDR2 (germline): MNHEY, SVGAGI.

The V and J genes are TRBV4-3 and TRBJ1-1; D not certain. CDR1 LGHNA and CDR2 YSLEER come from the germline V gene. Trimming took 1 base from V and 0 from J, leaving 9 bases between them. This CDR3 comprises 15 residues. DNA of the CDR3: TGCGCCAGCAGCCAAGGGGTCGGGGTGAACACTGAAGCTTTCTTT. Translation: CASSQGVGVNTEAFF.

The CDR3 region is CASSEAQGSEQYF. In DNA, the CDR3 is TGTGCCAGCAGTGAAGCGCAGGGTTCCGAGCAGTACTTC. The V gene is TRBV6-1, the J gene TRBJ2-7, with D perhaps TRBD1 (5 bases). The CDR3 has 13 residues. CDR1 is MNHNS and CDR2 is SASEGT in the germline V gene. V lost 0 bases, J lost 6 bases, and 9 bases lay in between.

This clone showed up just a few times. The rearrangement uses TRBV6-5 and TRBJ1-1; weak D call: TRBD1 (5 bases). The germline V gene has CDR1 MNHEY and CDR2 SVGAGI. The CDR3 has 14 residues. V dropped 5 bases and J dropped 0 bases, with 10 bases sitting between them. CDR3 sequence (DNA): TGTGCCAGCAGTCCCGGGACCTTGAACACTGAAGCTTTCTTT. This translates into CASSPGTLNTEAFF.

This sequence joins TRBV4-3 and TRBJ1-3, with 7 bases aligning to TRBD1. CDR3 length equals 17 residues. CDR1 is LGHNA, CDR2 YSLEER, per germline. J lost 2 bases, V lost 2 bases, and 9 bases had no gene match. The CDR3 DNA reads TGCGCCAGCAGCCAACGACCCCCCGGGACAGCTGGAAACACCATATATTTT. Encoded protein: CASSQRPPGTAGNTIYF.

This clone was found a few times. The CDR3 loop reads CASSVEGGARETQYF. In DNA, the CDR3 is TGTGCCAGCAGCGTAGAAGGGGGGGCGCGTGAGACCCAGTACTTC. The rearrangement joins TRBV9 to TRBJ2-5; D is perhaps TRBD2 (7 bases). CDR1 and CDR2 (germline): SGDLS, YYNGEE. This CDR3 is built from 15 residues. The germline V and J ends were trimmed by 0 bases and 5 bases, with 14 bases remaining between them. The full variable domain, its missing parts supplied by reference TRBV9 and TRBJ2-5, is DSGVTQTPKHLITATGQRVTLRCSPRSGDLSVYWYQQSLDQGLQFLIQYYNGEERAKGNILERFSAQQFPDLHSELNLSSLELGDSALYFCASSVEGGARETQYFGPGTRLLVL.